The present T cell receptor beta chain was sequenced within a study of blood T cell repertoires in COVID-19. Germline-derived CDR1 and CDR2 are SEHNR and FQNEAQ (reference sequence). There are 12 residues in the CDR3. With 5 bases clipped from V and 7 bases from J, the junction kept 4 bases outside the gene matches. This clone occurred once. In the original workflow: Cell counts per sample came from amplifying reference gene primers. The method was immunoSEQ multiplex PCR; TCRdb's version includes in-frame clones alone and lacks a portion of them. V and J calls and clone size are given by that table; D and trimming were obtained from the DNA. The sample shows 200,000 to 250,000 clones, around 86% of them seen only once. For recovered donors of Cohort 3, there were two negative PCRs, clearance, or symptom resolution.

The V call is TRBV7-9, the J call TRBJ1-2, with 7 bases that match TRBD1. The sequence was obtained from a woman aged 50 to 60 who had recovered from COVID-19. Sequencing was done on a sample of PBMCs or T cells enriched from blood (not recorded which). The CDR3 bases are TGTGCCAGCAGCCGGGACAGATTTGGCTACACCTTC. It translates to CASSRDRFGYTF.